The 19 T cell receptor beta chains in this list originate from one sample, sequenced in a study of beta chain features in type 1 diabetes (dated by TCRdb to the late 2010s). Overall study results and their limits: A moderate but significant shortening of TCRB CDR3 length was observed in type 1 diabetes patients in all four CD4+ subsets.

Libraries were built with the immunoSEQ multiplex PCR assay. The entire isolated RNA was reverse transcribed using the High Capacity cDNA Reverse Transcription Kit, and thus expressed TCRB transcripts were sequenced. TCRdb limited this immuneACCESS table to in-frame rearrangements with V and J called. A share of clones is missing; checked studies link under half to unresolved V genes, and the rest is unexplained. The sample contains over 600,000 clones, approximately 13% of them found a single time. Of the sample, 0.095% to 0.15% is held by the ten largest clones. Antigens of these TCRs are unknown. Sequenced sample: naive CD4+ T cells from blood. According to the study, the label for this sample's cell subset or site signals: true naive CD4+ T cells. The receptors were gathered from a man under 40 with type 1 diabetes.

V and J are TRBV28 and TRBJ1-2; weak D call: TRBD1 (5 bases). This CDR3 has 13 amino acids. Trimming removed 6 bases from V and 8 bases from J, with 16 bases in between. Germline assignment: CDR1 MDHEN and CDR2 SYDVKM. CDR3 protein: CASRGGGIYGYTF. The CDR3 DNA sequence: TGTGCCAGCAGGGGTGGGGGAATATACGGCTACACCTTC.

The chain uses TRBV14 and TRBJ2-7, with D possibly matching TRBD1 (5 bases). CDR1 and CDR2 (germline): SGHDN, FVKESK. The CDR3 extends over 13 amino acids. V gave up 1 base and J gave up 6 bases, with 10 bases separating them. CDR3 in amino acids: CASSQVRAGEQYF. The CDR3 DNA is TGTGCCAGCAGCCAAGTCAGGGCAGGCGAGCAGTACTTC.

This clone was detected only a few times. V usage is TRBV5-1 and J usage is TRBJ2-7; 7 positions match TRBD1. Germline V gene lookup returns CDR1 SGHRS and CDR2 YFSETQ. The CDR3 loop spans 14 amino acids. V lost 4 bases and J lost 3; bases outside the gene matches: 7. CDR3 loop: CASSPGQPLYEQYF. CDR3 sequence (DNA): TGCGCCAGCAGCCCGGGACAGCCCCTCTACGAGCAGTACTTC.

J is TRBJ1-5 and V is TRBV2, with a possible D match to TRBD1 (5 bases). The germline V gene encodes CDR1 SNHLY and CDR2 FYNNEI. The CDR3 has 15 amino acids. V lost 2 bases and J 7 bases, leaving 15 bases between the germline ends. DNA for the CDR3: TGTGCCAGCAGTGAAAGAGTTCAGGGCAGGCAGCCCCAGCATTTT. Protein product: CASSERVQGRQPQHF.

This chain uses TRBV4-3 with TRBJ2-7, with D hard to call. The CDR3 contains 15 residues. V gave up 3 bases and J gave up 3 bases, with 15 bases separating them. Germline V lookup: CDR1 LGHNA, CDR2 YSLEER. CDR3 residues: CASSQDHTRLYEQYF. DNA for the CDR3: TGCGCCAGCAGCCAGGACCACACTCGCCTCTACGAGCAGTACTTC.

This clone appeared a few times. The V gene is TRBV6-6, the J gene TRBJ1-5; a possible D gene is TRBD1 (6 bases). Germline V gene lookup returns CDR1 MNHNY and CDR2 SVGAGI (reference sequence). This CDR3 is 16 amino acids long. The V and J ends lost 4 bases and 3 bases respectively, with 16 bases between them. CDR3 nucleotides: TGTGCCAGCAGTTCCCCGGACAGCGATGTCAATCAGCCCCAGCATTTT. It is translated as CASSSPDSDVNQPQHF.

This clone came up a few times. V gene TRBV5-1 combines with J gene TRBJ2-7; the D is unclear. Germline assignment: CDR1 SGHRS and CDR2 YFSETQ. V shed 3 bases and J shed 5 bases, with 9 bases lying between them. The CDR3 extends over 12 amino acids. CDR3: CASSSDQNEQYF. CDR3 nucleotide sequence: TGCGCCAGCAGCTCGGACCAAAACGAGCAGTACTTC. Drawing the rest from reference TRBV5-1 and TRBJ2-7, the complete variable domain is KAGVTQTPRYLIKTRGQQVTLSCSPISGHRSVSWYQQTPGQGLQFLFEYFSETQRNKGNFPGRFSGRQFSNSRSEMNVSTLELGDSALYLCASSSDQNEQYFGPGTRLTVT.

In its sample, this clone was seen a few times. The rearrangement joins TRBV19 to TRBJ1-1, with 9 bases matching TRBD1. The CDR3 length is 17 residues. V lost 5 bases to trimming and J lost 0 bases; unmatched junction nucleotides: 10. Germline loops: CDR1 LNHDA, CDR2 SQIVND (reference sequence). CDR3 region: CASSPPDRGGMNTEAFF. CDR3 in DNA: TGTGCCAGTAGTCCCCCGGACAGGGGAGGCATGAACACTGAAGCTTTCTTT.

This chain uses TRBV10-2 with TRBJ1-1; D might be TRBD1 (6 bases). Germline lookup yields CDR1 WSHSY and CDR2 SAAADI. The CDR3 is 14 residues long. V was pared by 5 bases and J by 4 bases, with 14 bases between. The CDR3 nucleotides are TGCGCCAGCAGTACCAGGGGAGGCGGCACTGAAGCTTTCTTT. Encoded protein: CASSTRGGGTEAFF.

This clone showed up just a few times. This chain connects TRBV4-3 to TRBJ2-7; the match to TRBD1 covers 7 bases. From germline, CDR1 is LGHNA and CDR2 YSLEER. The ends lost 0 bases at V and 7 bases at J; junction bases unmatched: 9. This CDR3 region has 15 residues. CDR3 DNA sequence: TGCGCCAGCAGCCAAGATCTGGGCAGGGGGAGAGAGCAGTACTTC. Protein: CASSQDLGRGREQYF.

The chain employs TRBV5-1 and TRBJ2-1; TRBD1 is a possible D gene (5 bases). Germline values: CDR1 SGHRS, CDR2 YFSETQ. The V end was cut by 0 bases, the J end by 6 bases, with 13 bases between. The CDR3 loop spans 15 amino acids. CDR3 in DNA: TGCGCCAGCAGCTTGGAGGGGCGTCTCGGCAATGAGCAGTTCTTC. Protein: CASSLEGRLGNEQFF.

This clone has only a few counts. The CDR3 sequence: CSVESGIATNEKLFF. DNA of the CDR3: TGCAGCGTTGAATCAGGAATTGCAACTAATGAAAAACTGTTTTTT. The chain links TRBV29-1 to TRBJ1-4, with unresolved D. Deletions cut 2 bases from V and 0 bases from J, with 10 bases between. Germline V gene sequence: CDR1 SQVTM, CDR2 ANQGSEA. The CDR3 sequence is 15 residues long.

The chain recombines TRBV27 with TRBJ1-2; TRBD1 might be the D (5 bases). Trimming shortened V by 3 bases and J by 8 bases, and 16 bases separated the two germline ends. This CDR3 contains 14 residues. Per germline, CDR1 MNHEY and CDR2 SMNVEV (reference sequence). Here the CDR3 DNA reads TGTGCCAGCAGTTTTAGGGACGTTGGGCGAGGCTACACCTTC. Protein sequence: CASSFRDVGRGYTF.

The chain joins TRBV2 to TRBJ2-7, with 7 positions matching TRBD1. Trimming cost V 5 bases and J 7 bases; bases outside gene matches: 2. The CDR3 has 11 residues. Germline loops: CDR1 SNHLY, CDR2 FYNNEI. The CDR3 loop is CASSMDREQYF. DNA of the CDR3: TGTGCCAGCAGTATGGACAGGGAGCAGTACTTC.

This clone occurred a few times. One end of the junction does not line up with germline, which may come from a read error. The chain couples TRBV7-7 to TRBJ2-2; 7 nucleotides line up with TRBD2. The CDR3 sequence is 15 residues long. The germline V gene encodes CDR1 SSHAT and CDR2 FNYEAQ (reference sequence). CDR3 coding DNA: TGTGCTAGCAGCCCCGTTGGGGGGGGAGCCGGGGAGCTGTTTTTT. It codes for CASSPVGGGAGELFF.

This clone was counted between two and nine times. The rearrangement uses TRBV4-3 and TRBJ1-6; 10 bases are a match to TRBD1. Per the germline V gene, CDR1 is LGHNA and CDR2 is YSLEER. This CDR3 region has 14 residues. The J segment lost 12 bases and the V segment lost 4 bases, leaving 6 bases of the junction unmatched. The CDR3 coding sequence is TGCGCCAGCAGCCGGGACAGGGGTCAGGGACCCCTCCACTTT. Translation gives CASSRDRGQGPLHF.

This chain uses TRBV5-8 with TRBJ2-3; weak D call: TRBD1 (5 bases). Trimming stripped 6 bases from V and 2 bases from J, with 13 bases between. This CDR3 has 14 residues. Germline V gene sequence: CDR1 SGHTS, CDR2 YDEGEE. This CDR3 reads CASTKTADTDTQYF. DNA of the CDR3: TGTGCCAGCACTAAGACAGCTGACACAGATACGCAGTATTTT. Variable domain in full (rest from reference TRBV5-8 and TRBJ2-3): EAGVTQSPTHLIKTRGQQATLRCSPISGHTSVYWYQQALGLGLQFLLWYDEGEERNRGNFPPRFSGRQFPNYSSELNVNALELEDSALYLCASTKTADTDTQYFGPGTRLTVL.

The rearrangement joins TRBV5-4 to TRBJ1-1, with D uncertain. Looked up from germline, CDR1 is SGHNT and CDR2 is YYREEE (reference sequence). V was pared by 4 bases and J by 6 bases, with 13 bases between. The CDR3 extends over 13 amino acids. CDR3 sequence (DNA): TGTGCCAGCAGCCGCGCTGGACTGTCTGAAGCTTTCTTT. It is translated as CASSRAGLSEAFF.

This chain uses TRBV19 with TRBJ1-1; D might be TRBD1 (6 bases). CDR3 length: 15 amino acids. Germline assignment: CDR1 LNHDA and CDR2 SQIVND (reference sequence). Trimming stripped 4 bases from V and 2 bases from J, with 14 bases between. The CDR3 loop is CASSTHTGFNTEAFF. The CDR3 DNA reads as TGTGCCAGTAGTACCCATACAGGGTTCAACACTGAAGCTTTCTTT.